One sample yielded the 5 T cell receptor beta chains listed below, sequenced in a study of blood T cell repertoires in COVID-19. Generated by immunoSEQ multiplex PCR, the TCRdb table keeps only in-frame clones and is missing some. The table records roughly 180,000 clones, approximately 85% of them present only once. Sequencing was carried out using PBMCs or T cells enriched from blood (not recorded which). All receptors derive from a woman aged 25 to 45 who had recovered from COVID-19.

The gene calls are TRBV28 and TRBJ1-2; no definite D call. Germline CDR1 reads MDHEN; CDR2 reads SYDVKM. Trimming took 5 bases from V and 2 from J, leaving 9 bases between them. CDR3 size: 13 residues. The CDR3 region is CASSKTGNYGYTF. The CDR3 region has the DNA TGTGCCAGCAGTAAGACTGGGAACTATGGCTACACCTTC.

CDR3 protein: CASSPDGAWSYGYTF. CDR3 sequence (DNA): TGTGCCAGCAGCCCTGATGGGGCTTGGAGCTATGGCTACACCTTC. This sequence joins TRBV5-6 and TRBJ1-2; D is possibly TRBD1 (5 bases). V lost 4 bases and J lost 4, with 17 bases in between. Germline CDR1 is SGHDT and CDR2 is YYEEEE. The CDR3 sequence is 15 residues long.

The gene calls are TRBV11-3 and TRBJ2-7, with TRBD1 matching 7 bases. V gave up 5 bases and J gave up 3 bases; unmatched junction bases: 7. Germline-derived CDR1 and CDR2 are SGHNT and YENEEA. The CDR3 is 14 residues long. CDR3 nucleotide sequence: TGTGCCAGCAGCCCCGAGGGGGCCAGCTACGAGCAGTACTTC. This gives the protein CASSPEGASYEQYF.

The chain is built from TRBV27 and TRBJ1-1, with 8 bases matching TRBD1. With 2 bases clipped from V and 3 bases from J, the junction kept 5 bases outside the gene matches. Germline V lookup: CDR1 MNHEY, CDR2 SMNVEV (reference sequence). There are 15 residues in the CDR3. The CDR3 spells CASSLRTGRDTEAFF. For the CDR3, the DNA is TGTGCCAGCAGTTTAAGGACAGGGCGGGACACTGAAGCTTTCTTT.

This chain uses TRBV28 with TRBJ1-1; D is perhaps TRBD1 (5 bases). Trimming removed 2 bases from V and 4 bases from J, with 20 bases in between. Looked up from germline, CDR1 is MDHEN and CDR2 is SYDVKM. The length of the CDR3 is 17 residues. The CDR3 region is CASSLNRLRVYVTEAFF. DNA of the CDR3: TGTGCCAGCAGTTTAAATCGGCTCAGGGTTTATGTCACTGAAGCTTTCTTT.